The 10 T cell receptor beta chains given below trace back to one sample, sequenced in a study of post-analysis software for immune sequencing data (dated by TCRdb to between 2014 and 2017). The full study reports these points: Four or five TRBV segments, including TRBV5-6, TRBV5-1 and TRBV20-1, were significantly more frequent in patients than controls.

Library generation was performed with PCR. Sequencing took place on an Illumina HiSeq 2500. Unique molecular identifiers were incorporated into TCR beta cDNA libraries to reduce PCR and sequencing biases. The public reads were reanalyzed by TCRdb: fastp trimming at Q25, MiXCR alignment, in-frame beta chains only. Under each unique CDR3 protein, matching rows form one entry showing the most common genes and DNA. The sample table shows around 770,000 distinct CDR3 sequences, and about half are seen once. Together, the top ten hold 4% to 5% of the sample. Their recognized antigens are unknown. Sequenced: blood. The receptors shown here come from a girl aged 5 to 17 with multiple sclerosis.

This chain links TRBV5-1 with TRBJ2-1; the D gene is possibly TRBD2 (7 bases). Germline-derived CDR1 and CDR2 are SGHRS and YFSETQ. The CDR3 runs 15 residues. Trimming took 4 bases from V and 8 from J, leaving 19 bases between them. The CDR3 bases are TGCGCCAGCAGCCCCGCTGGGGGGGGGCGCGATGAGCAGTTCTTC. Its translation: CASSPAGGGRDEQFF. Looking up the rest from reference TRBV5-1 and TRBJ2-1 gives the full variable domain: KAGVTQTPRYLIKTRGQQVTLSCSPISGHRSVSWYQQTPGQGLQFLFEYFSETQRNKGNFPGRFSGRQFSNSRSEMNVSTLELGDSALYLCASSPAGGGRDEQFFGPGTRLTVL.

This clonotype appeared a few times. V is TRBV6-6 and J is TRBJ2-1, with 9 bases identical to TRBD2. This CDR3 is 15 amino acids long. Germline V lookup: CDR1 MNHNY, CDR2 SVGAGI (reference sequence). The V gene end was trimmed by 6 bases and the J gene end by 0 bases; junction bases not matched to a gene: 3. CDR3 in amino acids: CASSTSGPSYNEQFF. CDR3 in DNA: TGTGCCAGCAGCACTAGCGGGCCCTCCTACAATGAGCAGTTCTTC.

This sequence joins TRBV5-1 and TRBJ2-3; TRBD2 agrees at 10 bases. The CDR3 runs 16 residues. Germline CDR1 is SGHRS and CDR2 is YFSETQ. V lost 1 base, J lost 6 bases, and 8 bases stayed unmatched. CDR3 protein: CASSLSASGRRDTQYF. DNA for the CDR3: TGCGCCAGCAGCTTGTCAGCTAGCGGGAGACGGGATACGCAGTATTTT.

The chain is built from TRBV7-2 and TRBJ2-3; the match to TRBD2 covers 8 bases. V trimming: 2 bases; J trimming: 2 bases; junction bases outside the gene matches: 3. Germline-derived CDR1 and CDR2 are SGHTA and FQGNSA. The CDR3 extends over 15 amino acids. The CDR3 DNA sequence: TGTGCCAGCAGCTTACTAGCGGGCCCCACAGATACGCAGTATTTT. Translating gives CASSLLAGPTDTQYF.

V is TRBV10-2 and J is TRBJ2-7; 11 nucleotides line up with TRBD2. Trimming removed 8 bases from V and 2 bases from J; junction bases left unmatched: 8. Germline CDR1 and CDR2: WSHSY and SAAADI. This CDR3 is 15 amino acids long. This chain's CDR3 is CASQGTSGETYEQYF. CDR3 sequence (DNA): TGCGCCAGCCAAGGGACTAGCGGAGAAACCTACGAGCAGTACTTC.

V is TRBV7-2 and J is TRBJ1-2; D possibly corresponds to TRBD1 (5 bases). This CDR3 is 14 amino acids long. Trimming removed 3 bases at V and 4 bases at J, with 12 bases between. Germline values: CDR1 SGHTA, CDR2 FQGNSA. Written as DNA, the CDR3 is TGTGCCAGCAGCTTTATAGCAGGGCTCTATGGCTACACCTTC. Its translation: CASSFIAGLYGYTF.

The rearrangement joins TRBV7-9 to TRBJ2-3; 11 bases fit TRBD2. The CDR3 runs 16 residues. J was trimmed by 1 base and V by 5 bases; bases with no gene match: 5. Germline CDR1 and CDR2: SEHNR and FQNEAQ (reference sequence). This CDR3 reads CASSPRTSGRTDTQYF. The CDR3 region has the DNA TGTGCCAGCAGCCCCCGGACTAGCGGGCGCACAGATACGCAGTATTTT.

This clonotype was seen once. The chain employs TRBV20-1 and TRBJ1-5; TRBD1 agrees at 10 bases. The CDR3 is 16 amino acids. The germline V gene encodes CDR1 DFQATT and CDR2 SNEGSKA (reference sequence). Trimming removed 1 base from V and 3 bases from J; junction bases left unmatched: 6. CDR3: CSARGWDRGPNQPQHF. In nucleotides, the CDR3 is TGCAGTGCTAGAGGGTGGGACAGGGGCCCCAATCAGCCCCAGCATTTT.

Only a few counts were recorded for this clonotype. This chain links TRBV29-1 with TRBJ1-1; 8 nucleotides line up with TRBD1. Trimming took 6 bases from V and 1 from J; bases not matched to a gene: 7. CDR1 and CDR2 (germline): SQVTM, ANQGSEA. The CDR3 totals 14 residues. The CDR3 loop is CSVVKTGANTEAFF. The CDR3, as DNA: TGCAGCGTGGTGAAGACAGGGGCGAACACTGAAGCTTTCTTT.

This clonotype turned up a few times. The V gene is TRBV10-2, the J gene TRBJ2-1; 14 positions agree with TRBD2. The CDR3 totals 14 residues. Germline assignment: CDR1 WSHSY and CDR2 SAAADI. Germline trimming cut 6 bases from V and 7 bases from J; bases unmatched to any gene: 2. The CDR3 loop is CASRGLAGENEQFF. The CDR3 DNA is TGCGCCAGCAGGGGACTAGCGGGAGAGAATGAGCAGTTCTTC.